This T cell receptor beta chain appears in the sequencing data of a study of shared clonotypes between healthy human individuals. Study-wide points: When naive CD4 clonotypes were compared across a handful of donors, approximately 4.9% were shared. Naive subsets usually exceeded memory subsets in estimated richness.

Note on this clone: No antigen is known for it.

The CDR3 has 14 amino acids. Germline CDR1 is SGHDN and CDR2 is FVKESK. V lost 0 bases, J lost 12 bases, and 15 bases lay in between. How the authors handled the data: ImmunoSEQ yielded junction-only sequences lacking quality scores, so filtering differed. Libraries were prepared by immunoSEQ multiplex PCR; TCRdb keeps only in-frame clonotypes and omits some of them. Clone size and V and J calls were adopted from that table, with D and trimming inferred from the DNA. The sample includes about 1 million clones, about 75% seen only once; the top ten take less than 1.5%. The sequence was collected from a man aged 18 to 30 in good health. Material for sequencing was memory CD4+ T cells sorted from blood. Regarding subset: CD45RA-negative fraction. V gene TRBV14 combines with J gene TRBJ2-1; weak D call: TRBD2 (6 bases). The CDR3 sequence: CASSQDGLTGSQFF. CDR3 nucleotide sequence: TGTGCCAGCAGCCAAGATGGACTAACGGGGTCGCAGTTCTTC.